The 21 T cell receptor beta chains in this list originate from one sample, sequenced in a study of blood T cell repertoires in COVID-19. TCRdb's copy holds only in-frame clones and misses some; the assay was immunoSEQ multiplex PCR. The sample lists 310,000 or so clones; roughly nine tenths were seen once. Sequencing was carried out using peripheral blood. These receptor sequences come from a woman aged 30 to 39 with COVID-19, enrolled during active disease.

J is TRBJ2-7 and V is TRBV18; the match to TRBD1 covers 7 bases. This CDR3 region has 15 residues. Unmatched junction bases numbered 5, after V lost 3 bases and J lost 0 bases. The V gene's germline CDR1 is KGHSH and CDR2 LQKENI. CDR3 bases: TGTGCCAGCTCACCCGGACAGGCCTACTCCTACGAGCAGTACTTC. Translating gives CASSPGQAYSYEQYF. Variable domain in full (rest from reference TRBV18 and TRBJ2-7): NAGVMQNPRHLVRRRGQEARLRCSPMKGHSHVYWYRQLPEEGLKFMVYLQKENIIDESGMPKERFSAEFPKEGPSILRIQQVVRGDSAAYFCASSPGQAYSYEQYFGPGTRLTVT.

The chain is built from TRBV5-4 and TRBJ2-3; 9 positions agree with TRBD2. V was clipped by 1 base and J by 6 bases; unmatched bases: 9. This CDR3 has 16 amino acids. Germline lookup yields CDR1 SGHNT and CDR2 YYREEE (reference sequence). For the CDR3, the DNA is TGTGCCAGCAGCTTGAGTCGCGGGAGGGCCCTGGATACGCAGTATTTT. It codes for CASSLSRGRALDTQYF.

Details on this clone: Distinct nucleotide sequences in the sample also encode this CDR3. The rearrangement links TRBV3-1 (or the pseudogene TRBV3-2) to TRBJ1-5; D gene uncertain. The germline V gene has CDR1 LGHDT and CDR2 YNNKEL (reference sequence). The V end was cut by 1 base, the J end by 4 bases, with 5 bases between. The CDR3 spans 13 residues. The CDR3 bases are TGTGCCAGCAGCCAAGGAGGTAATCAGCCCCAGCATTTT. This sequence encodes CASSQGGNQPQHF.

The J gene is TRBJ1-5, the V gene TRBV6-1, with D maybe TRBD1 (6 bases). V was shortened by 6 bases and J by 0 bases, with 21 bases between the two germline ends. From germline, CDR1 is MNHNS and CDR2 SASEGT. The CDR3 has 18 residues. The CDR3 nucleotides are TGTGCCAGCAGGGAAACAGGGACTAGGACTTATAGCAATCAGCCCCAGCATTTT. It codes for CASRETGTRTYSNQPQHF.

The chain couples TRBV5-1 to TRBJ2-3; D perhaps matches TRBD1 (6 bases). CDR3 length equals 15 residues. V was trimmed by 4 bases and J by 0 bases, leaving 12 bases between them. CDR1 is SGHRS and CDR2 is YFSETQ in the germline V gene. The CDR3 DNA follows: TGCGCCAGCAGCCCCCGGACAGCTAGCACAGATACGCAGTATTTT. Its protein product is CASSPRTASTDTQYF.

V gene TRBV18 combines with J gene TRBJ2-5, with TRBD1 identical over 8 bases. The germline V gene encodes CDR1 KGHSH and CDR2 LQKENI. Unmatched junction bases numbered 6, after V lost 4 bases and J lost 2 bases. This CDR3 has 15 amino acids. CDR3 loop: CASSLLGTGQETQYF. The CDR3 DNA reads TGTGCCAGCTCACTACTTGGGACAGGACAAGAGACCCAGTACTTC.

The V and J genes are TRBV5-1 and TRBJ2-6, with TRBD1 matching over 7 bases. The CDR3 consists of 18 residues. Germline V lookup: CDR1 SGHRS, CDR2 YFSETQ. The J segment lost 0 bases and the V segment lost 5 bases, leaving 11 bases of the junction unmatched. The CDR3 region is CASSHRQGLISGANVLTF. CDR3 coding DNA: TGCGCCAGCAGTCATCGACAGGGCCTAATCTCTGGGGCCAACGTCCTGACTTTC.

The gene calls are TRBV7-9 and TRBJ1-5, with 12 bases fitting TRBD1. CDR3 length equals 17 residues. Losses at the gene ends were 1 base for V and 6 bases for J; bases not matched to a gene: 7. CDR1 is SEHNR and CDR2 is FQNEAQ in the germline V gene (reference sequence). CDR3 protein: CASSLDQGQGAGQPQHF. The CDR3 DNA is TGTGCCAGCAGCTTAGACCAGGGACAGGGGGCGGGTCAGCCCCAGCATTTT.

The chain joins TRBV5-8 to TRBJ1-3; 7 nucleotides agree with TRBD1. Per germline, CDR1 SGHTS and CDR2 YDEGEE. The CDR3 is 16 amino acids. Unmatched junction bases numbered 7, after V lost 4 bases and J lost 0 bases. CDR3: CASSPDRARSGNTIYF. The CDR3, as DNA: TGTGCCAGCAGCCCCGACAGGGCGCGCTCTGGAAACACCATATATTTT.

V is TRBV7-9 and J is TRBJ1-1; D gene ambiguous. Germline lookup yields CDR1 SEHNR and CDR2 FQNEAQ (reference sequence). The CDR3 loop spans 16 amino acids. V was cut by 6 bases and J by 3 bases, with 20 bases left in between. For the CDR3, the DNA is TGTGCCAGCAGTTCCGGTGGTTTCTTTAGAGACACTGAAGCTTTCTTT. It yields the protein CASSSGGFFRDTEAFF.

The CDR3 nucleotides are TGTGCCAGTAGTATCTCCGGGACAGCCCTCTATAATTCACCCCTCCACTTT. Translated: CASSISGTALYNSPLHF. The chain has TRBV19 and TRBJ1-6; 7 bases fit TRBD1. V shed 3 bases, J shed 3 bases, and the junction held 8 bases outside the gene matches. CDR3 length: 17 amino acids. The germline V gene encodes CDR1 LNHDA and CDR2 SQIVND (reference sequence).

The chain recombines TRBV12-3 or TRBV12-4 with TRBJ1-1; tentatively, D is TRBD1 (5 bases). CDR3 length: 12 amino acids. V shed 8 bases and J shed 0 bases, with 7 bases lying between them. This CDR3 reads CASGGVNTEAFF. The CDR3 DNA follows: TGTGCCAGCGGAGGGGTGAACACTGAAGCTTTCTTT.

V gene TRBV18 combines with J gene TRBJ1-2; D is possibly TRBD1 (5 bases). Germline CDR1 and CDR2: KGHSH and LQKENI. The CDR3 consists of 16 residues. V lost 2 bases and J lost 4, with 17 bases in between. The CDR3 here is CASSPSGGAVPYGYTF. CDR3 coding DNA: TGTGCCAGCTCACCATCTGGAGGGGCGGTCCCCTATGGCTACACCTTC.

This sequence joins TRBV19 and TRBJ1-2; D is possibly TRBD1 (6 bases). The V end was cut by 0 bases, the J end by 7 bases, with 9 bases between. CDR1 LNHDA and CDR2 SQIVND come from the germline V gene (reference sequence). This CDR3 has 13 residues. CDR3: CASSIDHRVGYTF. The CDR3 nucleotides are TGTGCCAGTAGTATAGACCACAGGGTTGGCTACACCTTC.

This chain links TRBV9 with TRBJ1-3; D not certain. Trimming pared 0 bases from V and 6 bases from J, leaving 13 bases between. CDR3 length equals 15 residues. Per the germline V gene, CDR1 is SGDLS and CDR2 is YYNGEE. The CDR3 DNA follows: TGTGCCAGCAGCGTAGCCGCGGTCCTGGAAAACACCATATATTTT. This gives the protein CASSVAAVLENTIYF.

The chain recombines TRBV5-1 with TRBJ2-1; D is perhaps TRBD2 (5 bases). CDR1 is SGHRS, CDR2 YFSETQ, per germline. V shed 3 bases and J shed 9 bases, with 10 bases lying between them. CDR3 length equals 12 residues. CDR3 loop: CASSSPGLEQFF. The CDR3 region has the DNA TGCGCCAGCAGCTCCCCCGGACTTGAGCAGTTCTTC. The whole variable domain, filled in from reference TRBV5-1 and TRBJ2-1, reads KAGVTQTPRYLIKTRGQQVTLSCSPISGHRSVSWYQQTPGQGLQFLFEYFSETQRNKGNFPGRFSGRQFSNSRSEMNVSTLELGDSALYLCASSSPGLEQFFGPGTRLTVL.

Only one count was recorded for this clone. J is TRBJ2-7 and V is TRBV11-2; TRBD2 matches 9 bases. The CDR3 length is 16 residues. With 0 bases clipped from V and 6 bases from J, the junction kept 9 bases outside the gene matches. CDR1 is SGHAT, CDR2 FQNNGV, per germline. The CDR3 loop is CASSLDLWREGLEQYF. The CDR3 DNA reads as TGTGCCAGCAGCTTAGATCTGTGGCGGGAGGGCCTCGAGCAGTACTTC.

V and J are TRBV28 and TRBJ1-5, with 7 bases aligning to TRBD1. This CDR3 contains 15 residues. Germline V lookup: CDR1 MDHEN, CDR2 SYDVKM. Losses at the gene ends were 4 bases for V and 4 bases for J; bases not matched to a gene: 7. The CDR3 DNA reads TGTGCCAGCAGTTCCCCGGGACAGATAAATCAGCCCCAGCATTTT. As protein: CASSSPGQINQPQHF.

The rearrangement links TRBV18 to TRBJ2-7; no reliable D call. The germline V gene encodes CDR1 KGHSH and CDR2 LQKENI. V lost 2 bases, J lost 6 bases, and 14 bases lay in between. The CDR3 covers 14 residues. The CDR3 region has the DNA TGTGCCAGCTCACCAGAGAGACAAGTCAGCGAGCAGTACTTC. Protein product: CASSPERQVSEQYF. Full variable domain (outside the CDR3, taken from reference TRBV18 and TRBJ2-7): NAGVMQNPRHLVRRRGQEARLRCSPMKGHSHVYWYRQLPEEGLKFMVYLQKENIIDESGMPKERFSAEFPKEGPSILRIQQVVRGDSAAYFCASSPERQVSEQYFGPGTRLTVT.

The chain uses TRBV6-5 and TRBJ1-1; TRBD1 matches 10 bases. Trimming at V came to 6 bases and at J to 5 bases, leaving 9 bases not matched to a gene. Germline V gene data show CDR1 as MNHEY and CDR2 as SVGAGI. The CDR3 contains 15 residues. This chain's CDR3 is CASRGTGEAKTEAFF. CDR3 DNA: TGTGCCAGCAGAGGGACAGGGGAGGCGAAGACTGAAGCTTTCTTT.

The CDR3 loop is CASSFPTSGKGEQFF. Here the CDR3 DNA reads TGTGCCAGCAGTTTCCCAACTAGCGGGAAGGGTGAGCAGTTCTTC. The V gene is TRBV28, the J gene TRBJ2-1, with 10 positions matching TRBD2. Germline V gene data show CDR1 as MDHEN and CDR2 as SYDVKM. The ends lost 3 bases at V and 9 bases at J; junction bases unmatched: 8. This CDR3 is built from 15 residues.